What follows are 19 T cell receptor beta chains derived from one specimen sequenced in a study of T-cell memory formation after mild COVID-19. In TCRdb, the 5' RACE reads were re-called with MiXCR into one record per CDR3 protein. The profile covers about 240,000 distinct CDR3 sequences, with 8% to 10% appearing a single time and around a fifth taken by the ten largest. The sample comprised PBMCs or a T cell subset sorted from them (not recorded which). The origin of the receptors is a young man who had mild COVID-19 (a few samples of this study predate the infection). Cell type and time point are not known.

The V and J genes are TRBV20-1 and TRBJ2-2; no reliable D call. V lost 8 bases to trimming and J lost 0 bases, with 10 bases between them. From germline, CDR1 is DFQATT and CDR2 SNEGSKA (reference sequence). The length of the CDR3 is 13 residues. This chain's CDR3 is CSSRSPNTGELFF. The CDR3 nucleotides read TGCAGTTCGCGGTCCCCGAACACCGGGGAGCTGTTTTTT.

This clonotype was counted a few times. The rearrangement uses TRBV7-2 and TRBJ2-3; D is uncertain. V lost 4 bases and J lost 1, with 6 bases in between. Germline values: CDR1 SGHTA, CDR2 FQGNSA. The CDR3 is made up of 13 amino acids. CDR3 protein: CASSWVGTDTQYF. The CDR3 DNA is TGTGCCAGCAGCTGGGTAGGCACAGATACGCAGTATTTT.

The CDR3, as DNA: TGTGCCAGCAGGTCAGGGACAGGGGCAACTAATGAAAAACTGTTTTTT. Its protein product is CASRSGTGATNEKLFF. This chain links TRBV12-3 or TRBV12-4 with TRBJ1-4; 10 bases agree with TRBD1. CDR3 size: 16 residues. V lost 6 bases and J lost 0; bases outside the gene matches: 4.

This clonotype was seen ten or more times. Here the CDR3 reads CASSQVGDRQFF. CDR3 nucleotide sequence: TGTGCCAGCAGCCAAGTAGGGGATAGGCAGTTCTTC. This chain connects TRBV4-2 to TRBJ2-1; D possibly corresponds to TRBD1 (5 bases). V lost 1 base and J lost 12, with 10 bases in between. Germline lookup yields CDR1 LGHNA and CDR2 YNFKEQ. The CDR3 is made up of 12 amino acids.

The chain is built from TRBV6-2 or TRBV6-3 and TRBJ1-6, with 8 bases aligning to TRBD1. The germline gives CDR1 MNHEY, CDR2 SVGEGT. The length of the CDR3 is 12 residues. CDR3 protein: CATNRGDSPLHF. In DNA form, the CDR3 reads TGTGCTACCAACAGGGGGGATTCACCCCTCCACTTT.

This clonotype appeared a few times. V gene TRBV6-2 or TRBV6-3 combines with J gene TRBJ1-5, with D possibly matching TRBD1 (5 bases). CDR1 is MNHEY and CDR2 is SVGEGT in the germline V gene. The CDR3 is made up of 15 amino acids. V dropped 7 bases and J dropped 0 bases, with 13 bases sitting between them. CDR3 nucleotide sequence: TGTGCCAGCACCAGGGACGGAAATAGCAATCAGCCCCAGCATTTT. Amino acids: CASTRDGNSNQPQHF.

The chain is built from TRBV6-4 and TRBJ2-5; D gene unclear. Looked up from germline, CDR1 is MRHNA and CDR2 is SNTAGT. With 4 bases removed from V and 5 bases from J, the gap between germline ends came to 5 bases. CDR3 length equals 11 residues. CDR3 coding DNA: TGTGCCAGCAGTGGGTTGGAGACCCAGTACTTC. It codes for CASSGLETQYF.

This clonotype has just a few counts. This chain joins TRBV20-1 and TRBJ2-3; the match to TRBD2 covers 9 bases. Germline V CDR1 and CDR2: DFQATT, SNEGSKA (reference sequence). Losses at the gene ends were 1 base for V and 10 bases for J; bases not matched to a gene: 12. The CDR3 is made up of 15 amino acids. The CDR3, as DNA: TGCAGTGCTAGAGGGCTGGAGGTAGCGGGGGATGCGCAGTATTTT. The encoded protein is CSARGLEVAGDAQYF.

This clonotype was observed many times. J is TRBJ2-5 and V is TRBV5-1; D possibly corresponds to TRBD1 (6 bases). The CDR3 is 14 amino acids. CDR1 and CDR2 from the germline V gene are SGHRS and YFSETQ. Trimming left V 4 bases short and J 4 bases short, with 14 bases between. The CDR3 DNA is TGCGCCAGCAGCCCAATTTGGGGGCGAGAGACCCAGTACTTC. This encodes CASSPIWGRETQYF.

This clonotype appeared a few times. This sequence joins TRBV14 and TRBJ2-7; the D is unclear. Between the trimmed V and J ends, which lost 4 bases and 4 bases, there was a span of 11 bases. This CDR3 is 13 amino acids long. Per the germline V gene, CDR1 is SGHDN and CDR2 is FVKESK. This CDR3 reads CASSLFNAYEQYF. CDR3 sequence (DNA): TGTGCCAGCAGCCTCTTCAATGCTTACGAGCAGTACTTC.

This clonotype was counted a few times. The chain's CDR3 is CASSLDQQAVFYGYTF. CDR3 DNA sequence: TGTGCCAGCAGCTTAGATCAGCAGGCCGTTTTTTATGGCTACACCTTC. The gene calls are TRBV7-2 and TRBJ1-2; D is undetermined. With 1 base removed from V and 5 bases from J, the gap between germline ends came to 17 bases. The CDR3 loop spans 16 amino acids. The germline CDR1 and CDR2 sequences are SGHTA and FQGNSA. The complete variable domain, with remaining parts taken from reference TRBV7-2 and TRBJ1-2, reads GAGVSQSPSNKVTEKGKDVELRCDPISGHTALYWYRQSLGQGLEFLIYFQGNSAPDKSGLPSDRFSAERTGGSVSTLTIQRTQQEDSAVYLCASSLDQQAVFYGYTFGSGTRLTVV.

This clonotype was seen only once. CDR3 sequence (DNA): TGCGCCAGCAGACCCCGGGACAGGGCCCGTAAGGGTAGCCTCCTCCCCGTC. Its translation: CASRPRDRARKGSLLPV. This rearrangement joins TRBV10-1 to TRBJ2-7; 9 bases agree with TRBD1. CDR3 length equals 17 residues. Germline assignment: CDR1 WNHNN and CDR2 SYGVQD (reference sequence).

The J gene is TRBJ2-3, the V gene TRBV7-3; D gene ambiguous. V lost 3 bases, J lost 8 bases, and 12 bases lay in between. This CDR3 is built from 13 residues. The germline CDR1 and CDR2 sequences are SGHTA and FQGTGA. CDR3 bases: TGTGCCAGCAGCTTCTATGGGGATGGTACGCAGTATTTT. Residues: CASSFYGDGTQYF.

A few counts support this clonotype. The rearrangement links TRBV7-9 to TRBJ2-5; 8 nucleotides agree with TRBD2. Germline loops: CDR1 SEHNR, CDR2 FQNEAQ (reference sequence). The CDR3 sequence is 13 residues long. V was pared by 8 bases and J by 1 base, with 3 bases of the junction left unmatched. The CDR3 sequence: CASGAGGQETQYF. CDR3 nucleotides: TGTGCCAGCGGGGCGGGGGGCCAAGAGACCCAGTACTTC. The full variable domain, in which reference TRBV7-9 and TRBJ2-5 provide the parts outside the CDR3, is DTGVSQNPRHKITKRGQNVTFRCDPISEHNRLYWYRQTLGQGPEFLTYFQNEAQLEKSRLLSDRFSAERPKGSFSTLEIQRTEQGDSAMYLCASGAGGQETQYFGPGTRLLVL.

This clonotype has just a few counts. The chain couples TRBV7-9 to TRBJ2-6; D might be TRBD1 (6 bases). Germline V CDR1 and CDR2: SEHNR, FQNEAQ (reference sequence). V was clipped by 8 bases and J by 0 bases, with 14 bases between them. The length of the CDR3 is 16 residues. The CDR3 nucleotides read TGTGCCAGCTCCGGACAGAGCAGCTCTGGGGCCAACGTCCTGACTTTC. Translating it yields CASSGQSSSGANVLTF.

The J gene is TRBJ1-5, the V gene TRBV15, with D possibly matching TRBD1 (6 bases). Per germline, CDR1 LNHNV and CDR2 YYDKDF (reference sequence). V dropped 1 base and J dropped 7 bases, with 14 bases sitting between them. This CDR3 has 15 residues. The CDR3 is CATSRGRGHGQPQHF. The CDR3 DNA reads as TGTGCCACCAGCAGAGGCCGGGGACATGGGCAGCCCCAGCATTTT.

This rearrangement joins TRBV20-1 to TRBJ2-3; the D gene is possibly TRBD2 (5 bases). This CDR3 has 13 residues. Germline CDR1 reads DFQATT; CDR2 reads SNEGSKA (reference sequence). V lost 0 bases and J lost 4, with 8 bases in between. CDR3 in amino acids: CSARDGIPDTQYF. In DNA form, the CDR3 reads TGCAGTGCTAGAGACGGGATCCCAGATACGCAGTATTTT.

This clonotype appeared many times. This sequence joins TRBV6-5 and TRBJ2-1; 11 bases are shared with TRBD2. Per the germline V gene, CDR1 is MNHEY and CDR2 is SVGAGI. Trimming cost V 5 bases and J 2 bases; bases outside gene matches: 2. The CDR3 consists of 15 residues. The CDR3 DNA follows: TGTGCCAGCAGTCTTAGCGGGGGGGCCTACAATGAGCAGTTCTTC. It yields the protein CASSLSGGAYNEQFF.

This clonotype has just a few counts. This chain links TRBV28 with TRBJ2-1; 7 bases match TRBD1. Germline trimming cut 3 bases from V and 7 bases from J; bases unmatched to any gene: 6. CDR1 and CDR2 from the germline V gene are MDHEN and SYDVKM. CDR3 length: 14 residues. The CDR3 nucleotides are TGTGCCAGCAGTTTGACAGGGTCGGAGAATGAGCAGTTCTTC. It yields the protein CASSLTGSENEQFF.